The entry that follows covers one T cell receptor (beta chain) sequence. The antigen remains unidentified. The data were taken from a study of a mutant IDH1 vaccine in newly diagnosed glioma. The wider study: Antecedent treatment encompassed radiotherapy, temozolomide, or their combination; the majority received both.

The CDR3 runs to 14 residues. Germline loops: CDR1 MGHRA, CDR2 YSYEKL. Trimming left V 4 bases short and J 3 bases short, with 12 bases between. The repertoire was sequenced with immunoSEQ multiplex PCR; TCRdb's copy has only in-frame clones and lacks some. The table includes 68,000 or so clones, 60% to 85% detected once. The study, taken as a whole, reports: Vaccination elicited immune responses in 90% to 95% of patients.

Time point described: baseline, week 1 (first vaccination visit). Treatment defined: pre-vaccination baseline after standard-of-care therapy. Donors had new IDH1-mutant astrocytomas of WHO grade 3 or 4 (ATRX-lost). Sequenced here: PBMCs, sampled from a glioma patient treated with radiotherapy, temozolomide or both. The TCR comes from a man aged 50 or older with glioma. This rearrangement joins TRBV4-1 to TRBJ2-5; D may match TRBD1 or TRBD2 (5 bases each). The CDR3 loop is CASSLSGTKETQYF. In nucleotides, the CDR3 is TGCGCCAGCAGCCTATCCGGGACCAAAGAGACCCAGTACTTC.